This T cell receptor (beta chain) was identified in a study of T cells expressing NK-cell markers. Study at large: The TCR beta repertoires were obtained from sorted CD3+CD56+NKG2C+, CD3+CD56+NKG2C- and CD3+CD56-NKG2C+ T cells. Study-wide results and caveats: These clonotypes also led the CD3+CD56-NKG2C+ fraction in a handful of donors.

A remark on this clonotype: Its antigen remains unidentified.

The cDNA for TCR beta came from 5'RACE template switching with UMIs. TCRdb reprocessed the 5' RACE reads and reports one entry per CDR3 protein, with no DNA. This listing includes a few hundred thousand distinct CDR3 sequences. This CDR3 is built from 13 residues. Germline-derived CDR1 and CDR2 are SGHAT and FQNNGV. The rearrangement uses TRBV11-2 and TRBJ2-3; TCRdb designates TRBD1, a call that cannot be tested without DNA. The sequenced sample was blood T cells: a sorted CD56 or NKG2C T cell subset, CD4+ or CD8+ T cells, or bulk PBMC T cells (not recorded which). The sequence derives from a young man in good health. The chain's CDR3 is CASSPRARQAQYF.